This is a list of T cell receptor beta chains from one sample in a study of beta chain features in type 1 diabetes. Measured with immunoSEQ multiplex PCR; TCRdb has only the in-frame clones, and not every one. Seen here are about 700,000 clones, roughly 12% observed once, and the top ten hold less than 0.025%. The sample taken for sequencing was naive CD4+ T cells from blood. Receptors were obtained from a young man with type 1 diabetes. The CDR3 runs from the conserved cysteine through the conserved F or W. Each record gives: clone size, V gene, D gene, J gene, CDR3 DNA, CDR3 protein. D genes are given only for firm matches. Not all rows give a size; the values are once, few, many and, for expanded clones, a class.

clone_size: few
v_call: TRBV28
d_call: NA
j_call: TRBJ1-4
cdr3_nt: TGTGCCAGCAGTTTACCGATTAATGAAAAACTGTTTTTT
cdr3_aa: CASSLPINEKLFF

clone_size: few
v_call: TRBV18
d_call: NA
j_call: TRBJ1-1
cdr3_nt: TGTGCCAGCTCACCAGTAGGGATATGGAACACTGAAGCTTTCTTT
cdr3_aa: CASSPVGIWNTEAFF

clone_size: NA
v_call: TRBV2
d_call: TRBD1
j_call: TRBJ1-2
cdr3_nt: TGTGCCAGCAGTCACCCCCCGGGACAGGGGGTCTATGGCTACACCTTC
cdr3_aa: CASSHPPGQGVYGYTF

clone_size: NA
v_call: TRBV30
d_call: NA
j_call: TRBJ2-1
cdr3_nt: TGTGCCTGGAGTGGCCAGCTGGATGAGCAGTTCTTC
cdr3_aa: CAWSGQLDEQFF

clone_size: NA
v_call: TRBV7-2
d_call: TRBD1
j_call: TRBJ1-2
cdr3_nt: TGTGCCAGCAGCCACCCAGGGGGAAGTGGCTACACCTTC
cdr3_aa: CASSHPGGSGYTF

clone_size: few
v_call: TRBV10-1
d_call: NA
j_call: TRBJ2-1
cdr3_nt: TGCGCCAGCAGTGAAGGGGCGGCAGCCTACAATGAGCAGTTCTTC
cdr3_aa: CASSEGAAAYNEQFF

clone_size: few
v_call: TRBV4-1
d_call: NA
j_call: TRBJ1-2
cdr3_nt: TGCGCCAGCAGCCAACCTCCCGTTGCGGAAGGCTACACCTTC
cdr3_aa: CASSQPPVAEGYTF

clone_size: NA
v_call: TRBV28
d_call: NA
j_call: TRBJ2-7
cdr3_nt: TGTGCCAGCAGCTTGTGGGGGGCCCGCTCCTACGAGCAGTACTTC
cdr3_aa: CASSLWGARSYEQYF

clone_size: NA
v_call: TRBV19
d_call: NA
j_call: TRBJ1-1
cdr3_nt: TGTGCCAGTAGTATAGTCGGAGGGGACACTGAAGCTTTCTTT
cdr3_aa: CASSIVGGDTEAFF

clone_size: NA
v_call: TRBV7-6
d_call: TRBD1
j_call: TRBJ2-5
cdr3_nt: TGTGCCAGCAGCGCAATGACCGGGACAGCGCAGACCCAGTACTTC
cdr3_aa: CASSAMTGTAQTQYF

clone_size: NA
v_call: TRBV6-1
d_call: NA
j_call: TRBJ1-4
cdr3_nt: TGTGCCAGCAGTGAACTTGACAGGCCATCTGAAAAACTGTTTTTT
cdr3_aa: CASSELDRPSEKLFF

clone_size: NA
v_call: TRBV23-1
d_call: NA
j_call: TRBJ2-7
cdr3_nt: TGCGCCAGCAGTCAATCAAGAGACACTACTTCCTACGAGCAGTACTTC
cdr3_aa: CASSQSRDTTSYEQYF

clone_size: few
v_call: TRBV29-1
d_call: TRBD1
j_call: TRBJ1-1
cdr3_nt: TGCAGCGGAGACCAAGGACAGGGTGGAACTGAAGCTTTCTTT
cdr3_aa: CSGDQGQGGTEAFF

clone_size: NA
v_call: TRBV2
d_call: NA
j_call: TRBJ1-3
cdr3_nt: TGTGCCAGCACCTCCCGGCCGGGAGGCACCATATATTTT
cdr3_aa: CASTSRPGGTIYF

clone_size: NA
v_call: TRBV7-2
d_call: TRBD1
j_call: TRBJ2-7
cdr3_nt: TGTGCCAGCAGCTGGGACAGAAGCTCCTACGAGCAGTACTTC
cdr3_aa: CASSWDRSSYEQYF

clone_size: NA
v_call: TRBV2
d_call: TRBD1
j_call: TRBJ1-2
cdr3_nt: TGTGCCAGCAGTAAGACAGGGGTAGTTGACTATGGCTACACCTTC
cdr3_aa: CASSKTGVVDYGYTF

clone_size: few
v_call: TRBV4-1
d_call: TRBD2
j_call: TRBJ2-5
cdr3_nt: TGCGCCAGCAGCCAAGGGTTTCAAGCGGGGGCGATAGAGACCCAGTACTTC
cdr3_aa: CASSQGFQAGAIETQYF

clone_size: NA
v_call: TRBV6-5
d_call: NA
j_call: TRBJ1-2
cdr3_nt: TGTGCCAGCAGTTACTCAAGGGGGGAGGGATATGGCTACACCTTC
cdr3_aa: CASSYSRGEGYGYTF

clone_size: few
v_call: TRBV27
d_call: TRBD1
j_call: TRBJ1-2
cdr3_nt: TGTGCCAGCAGTTTATCAGAGGGGGCCAATGGCTACACCTTC
cdr3_aa: CASSLSEGANGYTF

clone_size: NA
v_call: TRBV30
d_call: TRBD1
j_call: TRBJ2-7
cdr3_nt: TGTGCCTGGAGTCCTCTCCGGGGACAGGGGGGATCCTACGAGCAGTACTTC
cdr3_aa: CAWSPLRGQGGSYEQYF

clone_size: NA
v_call: TRBV15
d_call: TRBD1
j_call: TRBJ1-6
cdr3_nt: TGTGCCACCAGCGAACTAACCGGGACAGGGGTCTCACCCCTCCACTTT
cdr3_aa: CATSELTGTGVSPLHF

clone_size: few
v_call: TRBV27
d_call: NA
j_call: TRBJ1-2
cdr3_nt: TGTGCCAGCAGTCCTTCTTCCAACTATGGCTACACCTTC
cdr3_aa: CASSPSSNYGYTF

clone_size: few
v_call: TRBV15
d_call: TRBD1
j_call: TRBJ2-7
cdr3_nt: TGTGCCACCAGCAGAAAAAAGACAGGGGATCTTCTTGAGCAGTACTTC
cdr3_aa: CATSRKKTGDLLEQYF

clone_size: NA
v_call: TRBV25-1
d_call: NA
j_call: TRBJ2-3
cdr3_nt: TGTGCCAGCAGTGAATTTAGCACAGATACGCAGTATTTT
cdr3_aa: CASSEFSTDTQYF

clone_size: NA
v_call: TRBV25-1
d_call: NA
j_call: TRBJ1-1
cdr3_nt: TGTGCCAGCAGTGACGACGGAGAGTACACTGAAGCTTTCTTT
cdr3_aa: CASSDDGEYTEAFF

clone_size: NA
v_call: TRBV7-2
d_call: TRBD1
j_call: TRBJ1-1
cdr3_nt: TGTGCCAGCAGCTTAGAGCTTAGGACAGGGTATTTCTTT
cdr3_aa: CASSLELRTGYFF

clone_size: few
v_call: TRBV28
d_call: NA
j_call: TRBJ2-7
cdr3_nt: TGTGCCAGCAGTTTCTGGAGGGGCACATCCTACGAGCAGTACTTC
cdr3_aa: CASSFWRGTSYEQYF

clone_size: NA
v_call: TRBV28
d_call: TRBD1
j_call: TRBJ2-7
cdr3_nt: TGTGCCAGCCTCACGGACGGGACAGGATCCTACGAGCAGTACTTC
cdr3_aa: CASLTDGTGSYEQYF

clone_size: few
v_call: TRBV30
d_call: NA
j_call: TRBJ1-2
cdr3_nt: TGTGCCTGGAGTTTGGTGAGCCCTCGCTATGGCTACACCTTC
cdr3_aa: CAWSLVSPRYGYTF

clone_size: NA
v_call: TRBV5-1
d_call: NA
j_call: TRBJ1-2
cdr3_nt: TGCGCCAGCAGCTTGGGTTCATTCCTCTATGGCTACACCTTC
cdr3_aa: CASSLGSFLYGYTF

clone_size: few
v_call: TRBV18
d_call: NA
j_call: TRBJ2-5
cdr3_nt: TGTGCCAGCTCACCGTCCGGGGGAATACAAGAGACCCAGTACTTC
cdr3_aa: CASSPSGGIQETQYF

clone_size: few
v_call: TRBV28
d_call: NA
j_call: TRBJ1-1
cdr3_nt: TGTGCCAGCAGTTTACGTCAGGGTGGGACTGAAGCTTTCTTT
cdr3_aa: CASSLRQGGTEAFF

clone_size: few
v_call: TRBV7-9
d_call: NA
j_call: TRBJ2-1
cdr3_nt: TGTGCCAGCAGCCCCCGGCTTCAGGGACTCTCCTACAATGAGCAGTTCTTC
cdr3_aa: CASSPRLQGLSYNEQFF

clone_size: NA
v_call: TRBV6-5
d_call: NA
j_call: TRBJ1-1
cdr3_nt: TGTGCCAGCACCCTGGGTAGGGACTCCGAAGCTTTCTTT
cdr3_aa: CASTLGRDSEAFF

clone_size: NA
v_call: TRBV30
d_call: NA
j_call: TRBJ2-7
cdr3_nt: TGTGCCTGGAGTGTTTCCGGAGCGAACTACGAGCAGTACTTC
cdr3_aa: CAWSVSGANYEQYF

clone_size: few
v_call: TRBV5-1
d_call: NA
j_call: TRBJ1-1
cdr3_nt: TGCGCCAGCAGCTCCGACGGGAACACTGAAGCTTTCTTT
cdr3_aa: CASSSDGNTEAFF

clone_size: few
v_call: TRBV7-2
d_call: NA
j_call: TRBJ2-3
cdr3_nt: TGTGCCAGCAGCTCGGTGGCAGATACGCAGTATTTT
cdr3_aa: CASSSVADTQYF

clone_size: few
v_call: TRBV5-1
d_call: TRBD1
j_call: TRBJ2-3
cdr3_nt: TGCGCCAGCAGCTCGCGACAGGGGGCCAGCACAGATACGCAGTATTTT
cdr3_aa: CASSSRQGASTDTQYF

clone_size: NA
v_call: TRBV30
d_call: TRBD1
j_call: TRBJ1-2
cdr3_nt: TGTGCCTGGAGTAGGGACAGCTTCGATTATGGCTACACCTTC
cdr3_aa: CAWSRDSFDYGYTF

clone_size: few
v_call: TRBV11-3
d_call: NA
j_call: TRBJ2-1
cdr3_nt: TGTGCCAGCAGCTTTACACAGGATAATGAGCAGTTCTTC
cdr3_aa: CASSFTQDNEQFF

clone_size: NA
v_call: TRBV29-1
d_call: TRBD1
j_call: TRBJ2-6
cdr3_nt: TGCAGCGTCGGTGGACAGGACTCTGGGGCCAACGTCCTGACTTTC
cdr3_aa: CSVGGQDSGANVLTF

clone_size: NA
v_call: TRBV7-2
d_call: NA
j_call: TRBJ1-1
cdr3_nt: TGTGCCAGCAGCTCCTTTTCCGGGGGCACTGAAGCTTTCTTT
cdr3_aa: CASSSFSGGTEAFF

clone_size: NA
v_call: TRBV7-9
d_call: TRBD2
j_call: TRBJ2-3
cdr3_nt: TGTGCCATCCTTGGCCACGGACTAGCGGGGGGCACAGATACGCAGTATTTT
cdr3_aa: CAILGHGLAGGTDTQYF

clone_size: NA
v_call: TRBV6-5
d_call: NA
j_call: TRBJ2-5
cdr3_nt: TGTGCCAGCAGCTTAGAAGTCGGGACGAGAGAGACCCAGTACTTC
cdr3_aa: CASSLEVGTRETQYF

clone_size: few
v_call: TRBV13
d_call: NA
j_call: TRBJ2-7
cdr3_nt: TGTGCCAGCAGCTGGGGACGCCATAAAGACGAGCAGTACTTC
cdr3_aa: CASSWGRHKDEQYF

clone_size: NA
v_call: TRBV6-5
d_call: TRBD1
j_call: TRBJ2-7
cdr3_nt: TGTGCCAGCAGAAACCTAGGGACAGCCTACGAGCAGTACTTC
cdr3_aa: CASRNLGTAYEQYF

clone_size: NA
v_call: TRBV5-1
d_call: NA
j_call: TRBJ2-1
cdr3_nt: TGCGCCAGCAGCTTGGATCCGTACTCGGACGGTGAGCAGTTCTTC
cdr3_aa: CASSLDPYSDGEQFF

clone_size: NA
v_call: TRBV10-3
d_call: NA
j_call: TRBJ1-1
cdr3_nt: TGTGCCATCAGTGAGTGGGGTATGAACACTGAAGCTTTCTTT
cdr3_aa: CAISEWGMNTEAFF

clone_size: NA
v_call: TRBV13
d_call: NA
j_call: TRBJ2-6
cdr3_nt: TGTGCCAGCAGCTCAGGGGTTACCTCTGGGGCCAACGTCCTGACTTTC
cdr3_aa: CASSSGVTSGANVLTF

clone_size: NA
v_call: TRBV5-1
d_call: NA
j_call: TRBJ1-4
cdr3_nt: TGCGCCAGCAGCTCGACAGTAACTAATGAAAAACTGTTTTTT
cdr3_aa: CASSSTVTNEKLFF

clone_size: few
v_call: TRBV7-9
d_call: NA
j_call: TRBJ2-3
cdr3_nt: TGTGCCAGCAGCACCCCGGCCCTCCTCACAGATACGCAGTATTTT
cdr3_aa: CASSTPALLTDTQYF

clone_size: few
v_call: TRBV29-1
d_call: NA
j_call: TRBJ1-4
cdr3_nt: TGCAGCGTTGGGGACTCCTATTCGGCAACTAATGAAAAACTGTTTTTT
cdr3_aa: CSVGDSYSATNEKLFF

clone_size: NA
v_call: TRBV28
d_call: TRBD1
j_call: TRBJ2-3
cdr3_nt: TGTGCCAGCAGCTCCGGACAGGATAGCACAGATACGCAGTATTTT
cdr3_aa: CASSSGQDSTDTQYF